A single sample is the source of the 10 T cell receptor beta chains below, sequenced in a study of human T cells and chemical hapten exposure. Regarding treatment: therapeutic diphenylcyclopropenone sensitization with weekly scalp DPC. As the library was built, unique molecular identifiers were attached to individual cDNA molecules. One entry per CDR3 protein results from TCRdb running MiXCR on the reads. The table has some 4,100 distinct CDR3 sequences, 49% seen once. The sample here was whole blood, taken before DPC sensitization or 2, 6, or about 24 weeks after (not recorded which). All receptors derive from an adult with alopecia areata. Some clones in this sample may be carry-over from other donors' samples. This table probably holds off-target reads from a library built for another chain.

V gene TRBV29-1 combines with J gene TRBJ2-3; TRBD1 matches at 7 bases. V was pared by 5 bases and J by 6 bases, with 2 bases of the junction left unmatched. The germline CDR1 and CDR2 sequences are SQVTM and ANQGSEA. This CDR3 is 11 amino acids long. The CDR3 region has the DNA TGCAGCGTTCGACAGGGTGATACGCAGTATTTT. This sequence encodes CSVRQGDTQYF.

A few counts support this clonotype. V and J are TRBV3-1 and TRBJ2-1; no clear D gene. Trimming left V 2 bases short and J 4 bases short, with 3 bases between. Germline CDR1 reads LGHDT; CDR2 reads YNNKEL (reference sequence). There are 12 residues in the CDR3. The CDR3 coding sequence is TGTGCCAGCAGCCAACGGTACAATGAGCAGTTCTTC. This gives the protein CASSQRYNEQFF.

On this clonotype: One end of the junction is discordant with germline, which a read error may explain. The chain is built from TRBV20-1 and TRBJ2-3; D might be TRBD1 (6 bases). The germline V gene encodes CDR1 DFQATT and CDR2 SNEGSKA (reference sequence). This CDR3 contains 19 residues. CDR3 sequence (DNA): TGCAGTGCTAGATACCTGGACAGCCAAACATCCTCTAGCACAGATATGCAGTATTTT. Translation gives CSARYLDSQTSSSTDMQYF.

The J gene is TRBJ1-1, the V gene TRBV20-1; tentative D call: TRBD1 (6 bases). The CDR3 totals 11 residues. CDR1 is DFQATT, CDR2 SNEGSKA, per germline (reference sequence). Trimming took 3 bases from V and 5 from J, leaving 7 bases between them. CDR3 sequence: CSARGATEAFF. DNA for the CDR3: TGCAGTGCTAGGGGGGCGACTGAAGCTTTCTTT.

This clonotype was picked up a small number of times. This rearrangement joins TRBV12-3 or TRBV12-4 to TRBJ2-3; 10 bases fit TRBD2. The CDR3 is 16 residues long. Losses at the gene ends were 6 bases for V and 4 bases for J; bases not matched to a gene: 10. The CDR3 is CASSSTGTSAADTQYF. The CDR3 DNA is TGTGCCAGCAGCTCAACCGGGACTAGCGCGGCAGATACGCAGTATTTT.

The chain has TRBV20-1 and TRBJ2-1, with a weak D call TRBD2 (5 bases). CDR3 length equals 12 residues. Trimming shortened V by 6 bases and J by 3 bases, and 9 bases separated the two germline ends. Germline CDR1 DFQATT, CDR2 SNEGSKA (reference sequence). The CDR3 DNA is TGCAGTGCGAAAAGCGGCTACAATGAGCAGTTCTTC. This translates into CSAKSGYNEQFF.

This sequence joins TRBV6-2 or TRBV6-3 and TRBJ2-7, with TRBD1 identical over 8 bases. This CDR3 is built from 14 residues. Trimming at V came to 8 bases and at J to 3 bases, leaving 9 bases not matched to a gene. CDR1 is MNHEY, CDR2 SVGEGT, per germline. In DNA, the CDR3 is TGTGCCAGCTCTACCCCAGGACAGGGCTACGAGCAGTACTTC. It translates to CASSTPGQGYEQYF.

The chain carries TRBV20-1 and TRBJ2-1, with no clear D. V lost 5 bases and J lost 0, with 17 bases in between. The germline CDR1 and CDR2 sequences are DFQATT and SNEGSKA (reference sequence). The CDR3 is 16 amino acids. The CDR3: CSAPTLGPSSYNEQFF. DNA of the CDR3: TGCAGTGCTCCAACCCTGGGCCCAAGCTCCTACAATGAGCAGTTCTTC.

This clonotype has more than one count but fewer than ten. The J gene is TRBJ2-1, the V gene TRBV6-2 or TRBV6-3; 12 positions agree with TRBD2. Germline V CDR1 and CDR2: MNHEY, SVGEGT. This CDR3 region has 16 residues. V was clipped by 5 bases and J by 0 bases; unmatched bases: 2. In nucleotides, the CDR3 is TGTGCCAGCAGTCTAGCGGGAGGGACCTCCTACAATGAGCAGTTCTTC. This gives the protein CASSLAGGTSYNEQFF.

This clonotype was detected only a few times. The chain is built from TRBV7-2 and TRBJ2-1, with TRBD2 identical over 8 bases. Germline assignment: CDR1 SGHTA and CDR2 FQGNSA. The CDR3 spans 15 residues. Trimming at V came to 8 bases and at J to 0 bases, leaving 6 bases not matched to a gene. The CDR3 loop is CASGWSGSSYNEQFF. As DNA, the CDR3 is TGTGCCAGCGGGTGGAGCGGGAGCTCCTACAATGAGCAGTTCTTC.